This T cell receptor beta chain was documented in a study of identical twins. Germline loops: CDR1 MNHEY, CDR2 SVGEGT. This CDR3 is built from 17 residues. With 7 bases removed from V and 0 bases from J, the gap between germline ends came to 18 bases. In its sample, this clonotype was seen a few times. A universal primer site was incorporated via template switching, and the cDNA contained unique molecular identifiers. Via MiXCR, TCRdb re-called the 5' RACE reads, giving one row per CDR3 protein. The table shows some 440,000 distinct CDR3 sequences, with around 24% occurring only once. These data also formed part of another study, on T cells expressing NK-cell markers.

The sequencing sample was made of CD4+ T cells sorted from blood. V is TRBV6-2 or TRBV6-3 and J is TRBJ2-2; the D gene is possibly TRBD2 (7 bases). This TCR was sampled from a young woman in good health. CDR3 sequence: CASNRGGAGSNTGELFF. CDR3 sequence (DNA): TGTGCCAGCAATAGGGGGGGGGCAGGATCGAACACCGGGGAGCTGTTTTTT.